These T cell receptor beta chains were read from a single sample in a study of blood T cell repertoires in COVID-19. TCRdb keeps only in-frame clones here, not all; method: immunoSEQ multiplex PCR. This table has roughly 250,000 clones, 70% to 85% appearing once. The sequencing sample was made of peripheral blood. The receptors were gathered from a woman aged 80 or older with acute or convalescent COVID-19. The CDR3 runs from the conserved cysteine through the conserved F or W. The D gene is left open where the match is weak. Size is omitted from some rows. Given values are once, few, many or a class for expanded clones.

TRBD1,TRBJ2-7,few,TRBV19,CASSILAAGTGNEQYF,TGTGCCAGTAGTATTTTAGCCGCCGGGACAGGGAACGAGCAGTACTTC
TRBD2,TRBJ2-1,NA,TRBV2,CASSEGLAGEGEQFF,TGTGCCAGCAGTGAGGGACTAGCGGGGGAAGGTGAGCAGTTCTTC
NA,TRBJ2-2,NA,TRBV7-7,CASSPWTEDGELFF,TGTGCTAGCAGCCCCTGGACAGAGGACGGGGAGCTGTTTTTT
TRBD2,TRBJ2-1,NA,TRBV18,CASSPPFGRGWSSYNEQFF,TGTGCCAGCTCACCACCTTTCGGGCGGGGGTGGAGCTCCTACAATGAGCAGTTCTTC
TRBD1,TRBJ1-4,NA,TRBV28,CASRQGNEKLFF,TGTGCCAGTCGACAGGGGAACGAAAAACTGTTTTTT
NA,TRBJ2-5,NA,TRBV7-2,CASSPSGPGETQYF,TGTGCCAGCAGCCCGAGCGGGCCGGGGGAGACCCAGTACTTC
NA,TRBJ2-7,NA,TRBV27,CATRGQGAPISYEQYF,TGTGCCACCCGAGGCCAGGGTGCCCCAATTTCCTACGAGCAGTACTTC
TRBD2,TRBJ2-3,NA,TRBV3-1/TRBV3-2,CASSPSYRGDTDTQYF,TGTGCCAGCAGCCCCTCTTATCGGGGGGACACAGATACGCAGTATTTT
NA,TRBJ2-5,NA,TRBV5-4,CASSGERVWETQYF,TGTGCCAGCAGCGGAGAGCGGGTATGGGAGACCCAGTACTTC
NA,TRBJ1-3,NA,TRBV30,CAWSVGRVSSGNTIYF,TGTGCCTGGAGTGTGGGGCGTGTTTCCTCTGGAAACACCATATATTTT
NA,TRBJ1-2,NA,TRBV4-1,CASSRDLDTLDDYGYTF,TGCGCCAGCAGCCGAGACTTGGACACCCTGGATGACTATGGCTACACCTTC
NA,TRBJ1-1,NA,TRBV6-5,CASSYSRGGFHTEAFF,TGTGCCAGCAGTTACTCCCGGGGGGGATTTCACACTGAAGCTTTCTTT
NA,TRBJ2-3,few,TRBV3-1/TRBV3-2,CASSQEGRQYTDTQYF,TGTGCCAGCAGCCAAGAGGGGAGGCAGTACACAGATACGCAGTATTTT
TRBD1,TRBJ2-3,once,TRBV7-9,CASSLALGTGPTDTQYF,TGTGCCAGCAGCTTAGCGCTGGGGACAGGGCCCACAGATACGCAGTATTTT
NA,TRBJ1-5,NA,TRBV5-6,CASSSRGFNQPQHF,TGTGCCAGCAGCTCCAGGGGATTTAATCAGCCCCAGCATTTT
NA,TRBJ1-2,NA,TRBV3-1/TRBV3-2,CASSQERQGIGGYTF,TGTGCCAGCAGCCAAGAACGTCAGGGGATAGGTGGCTACACCTTC
NA,TRBJ2-7,NA,TRBV5-1,CASGSGLFSYEQYF,TGCGCCAGCGGCTCTGGACTGTTCTCCTACGAGCAGTACTTC
NA,TRBJ1-2,NA,TRBV7-9,CASSIGTEGYGYTF,TGTGCCAGCAGCATAGGGACGGAGGGCTATGGCTACACCTTC
TRBD2,TRBJ2-5,NA,TRBV6-5,CATLLAGGKETQYF,TGTGCCACTTTACTAGCGGGGGGGAAAGAGACCCAGTACTTC
NA,TRBJ2-3,NA,TRBV3-1/TRBV3-2,CASSRNPGVADTDTQYF,TGTGCCAGCAGCCGGAACCCAGGTGTTGCTGACACAGATACGCAGTATTTT
NA,TRBJ2-5,NA,TRBV10-3,CAISEPLAETQYF,TGTGCCATCAGTGAGCCCCTAGCGGAGACCCAGTACTTC
TRBD1,TRBJ1-1,NA,TRBV14,CASSQGTGQGWTEAFF,TGTGCCAGCAGCCAAGGGACAGGACAGGGATGGACTGAAGCTTTCTTT
TRBD1,TRBJ1-4,NA,TRBV6-5,CASSYGTGSGKLFF,TGTGCCAGCAGTTACGGGACAGGGAGCGGGAAACTGTTTTTT
TRBD1,TRBJ1-4,NA,TRBV11-2,CASSLAGTGGAREKLFF,TGTGCCAGCAGCTTAGCCGGGACAGGGGGCGCAAGGGAAAAACTGTTTTTT
TRBD1,TRBJ1-6,few,TRBV27,CASSLSAGGNNSPLHF,TGTGCCAGCAGTTTATCGGCAGGGGGCAATAATTCACCCCTCCACTTT
NA,TRBJ1-6,NA,TRBV18,CASSPDKKSPLHF,TGTGCCAGCTCACCTGACAAAAAGTCACCCCTCCACTTT
NA,TRBJ1-2,few,TRBV30,CAWRGLGSIHGYTF,TGTGCCTGGAGAGGTCTCGGGTCCATACACGGCTACACCTTC
TRBD1,TRBJ1-1,NA,TRBV3-1/TRBV3-2,CASSPRGQPNTEAFF,TGTGCCAGCAGCCCCCGGGGACAGCCGAACACTGAAGCTTTCTTT
NA,TRBJ1-5,NA,TRBV19,CASSPTDSNDYSNQPQHF,TGTGCCAGTAGCCCGACGGACAGTAACGATTATAGCAATCAGCCCCAGCATTTT
NA,TRBJ2-7,NA,TRBV23-1,CASSHFKGEGSLYEQYF,TGCGCCAGCAGTCATTTCAAGGGGGAGGGTTCCCTCTACGAGCAGTACTTC
TRBD1,TRBJ1-1,NA,TRBV27,CASSRRGQLGAFF,TGTGCCAGCAGTAGAAGGGGGCAACTGGGAGCTTTCTTT
NA,TRBJ2-1,once,TRBV3-1/TRBV3-2,CASSQVPDSSYNEQFF,TGTGCCAGCAGCCAAGTACCAGACAGCTCCTACAATGAGCAGTTCTTC
TRBD1,TRBJ2-7,NA,TRBV14,CASSPAGTGAYEQYF,TGTGCCAGCAGCCCAGCGGGGACAGGGGCCTACGAGCAGTACTTC
NA,TRBJ2-5,NA,TRBV5-1,CASSLADNQETQYF,TGCGCCAGCAGCTTGGCCGACAATCAAGAGACCCAGTACTTC
TRBD1,TRBJ1-6,NA,TRBV6-5,CASRGTGMGSPLHF,TGTGCCAGCAGGGGGACAGGGATGGGTTCACCCCTCCACTTT
TRBD1,TRBJ2-7,NA,TRBV4-1,CASSQELGTALMGQYF,TGCGCCAGCAGCCAAGAGCTGGGGACAGCCCTCATGGGGCAGTACTTC
TRBD2,TRBJ2-1,NA,TRBV11-2,CASSLELAGGPYNEQFF,TGTGCCAGCAGCTTAGAATTGGCGGGGGGGCCCTACAATGAGCAGTTCTTC
TRBD1,TRBJ1-2,NA,TRBV6-5,CASRYRGGYGYTF,TGTGCCAGCAGATACAGGGGGGGCTATGGCTACACCTTC
TRBD1,TRBJ1-4,NA,TRBV5-1,CASSLWERTGAEKLFF,TGCGCCAGCAGCTTGTGGGAGAGGACAGGGGCAGAAAAACTGTTTTTT
NA,TRBJ1-6,NA,TRBV19,CASSTPGGTNPYNSPLHF,TGTGCCAGTAGTACCCCAGGAGGGACCAACCCCTATAATTCACCCCTCCACTTT
NA,TRBJ1-2,NA,TRBV9,CASSVGQGFYGYTF,TGTGCCAGCAGCGTAGGCCAGGGATTCTATGGCTACACCTTC
TRBD1,TRBJ1-5,NA,TRBV15,CATSRDPPPQGHQPQHF,TGTGCCACCAGCAGAGATCCCCCCCCACAGGGGCATCAGCCCCAGCATTTT
NA,TRBJ2-1,NA,TRBV30,CAWSFGNRGNNEQFF,TGTGCCTGGAGTTTCGGGAACCGGGGGAATAATGAGCAGTTCTTC
NA,TRBJ1-6,NA,TRBV5-4,CASSLEPAYNSPLHF,TGTGCCAGCAGCTTGGAGCCTGCCTATAATTCACCCCTCCACTTT
TRBD2,TRBJ2-1,once,TRBV3-1/TRBV3-2,CASSQRLAGNDEQFF,TGTGCCAGCAGCCAACGGCTAGCGGGGAACGATGAGCAGTTCTTC
TRBD1,TRBJ1-2,NA,TRBV19,CASSTRDRAGYTF,TGTGCCAGTAGTACAAGGGACAGGGCGGGCTACACCTTC
NA,TRBJ1-5,NA,TRBV18,CASSQGSNQPQHF,TGTGCCAGCTCACAGGGGAGCAATCAGCCCCAGCATTTT
NA,TRBJ2-3,NA,TRBV12-3/TRBV12-4,CASNGGTTDTQYF,TGTGCCAGCAATGGGGGGACCACAGATACGCAGTATTTT
NA,TRBJ1-1,NA,TRBV14,CASSPFGGNTEAFF,TGTGCCAGCAGCCCGTTCGGAGGGAACACTGAAGCTTTCTTT
NA,TRBJ1-2,NA,TRBV3-1/TRBV3-2,CASSHSGGGASANGYTF,TGTGCCAGCAGCCACAGCGGGGGAGGGGCTAGCGCGAATGGCTACACCTTC